These 16 T cell receptor beta chains came from one sample sequenced in a study of T cells after yellow fever vaccination. Each CDR3 protein is one row after TCRdb ran MiXCR on the 5' RACE reads. The table includes roughly 65,000 distinct CDR3 sequences, 5.9% detected once. The material sequenced was CD4+ T cells sorted from PBMCs, taken more than 14 days after the first yellow fever vaccination. These receptor sequences come from a man aged 18 to 30 who received the YFV17D yellow fever vaccine.

This clonotype was observed many times. The chain uses TRBV5-1 and TRBJ1-3; D perhaps matches TRBD1 (5 bases). V dropped 0 bases and J dropped 2 bases, with 15 bases sitting between them. Per germline, CDR1 SGHRS and CDR2 YFSETQ. The CDR3 consists of 17 residues. The CDR3 here is CASSLGDGGFAGNTIYF. The CDR3 DNA reads as TGCGCCAGCAGCTTGGGGGACGGGGGTTTCGCTGGAAACACCATATATTTT.

This clonotype came up many times. The genes are TRBV5-4 and TRBJ2-1; the D is unclear. The V end was cut by 4 bases, the J end by 4 bases, with 3 bases between. This CDR3 contains 11 residues. CDR1 and CDR2 from the germline V gene are SGHNT and YYREEE (reference sequence). The CDR3 coding sequence is TGTGCCAGCAGCGTTTACAATGAGCAGTTCTTC. This encodes CASSVYNEQFF.

This clonotype was observed many times. The chain links TRBV5-1 to TRBJ1-2; D remains unclear. Trimming pared 0 bases from V and 3 bases from J, leaving 9 bases between. This CDR3 comprises 14 residues. Germline CDR1 and CDR2: SGHRS and YFSETQ. The CDR3 sequence is CASSLAGGDYGYTF. DNA for the CDR3: TGCGCCAGCAGCTTGGCCGGCGGGGACTATGGCTACACCTTC.

This clonotype was recorded many times. This rearrangement joins TRBV12-3 or TRBV12-4 to TRBJ1-4; D remains ambiguous. This CDR3 is built from 14 residues. V dropped 1 base and J dropped 10 bases, with 13 bases sitting between them. The CDR3 loop is CASSLVPTQSKLFF. For the CDR3, the DNA is TGTGCCAGCAGTTTAGTGCCAACACAGTCAAAACTGTTTTTT.

This clonotype was recorded many times. One end of the junction fails to match germline, which may point to a read error. The rearrangement joins TRBV2 to TRBJ2-5, with 13 bases matching TRBD2. The V gene's germline CDR1 is SNHLY and CDR2 FYNNEI. The CDR3 is 18 amino acids. DNA for the CDR3: TGTGCCAGCAGGGAAGGGACTAGCGGGACACGTTCGCCAGAGACCCAGTACTTC. It is translated as CASREGTSGTRSPETQYF.

This clonotype has at least ten counts. This chain joins TRBV18 and TRBJ2-7, with 8 bases identical to TRBD1. CDR3 length equals 11 residues. Germline V gives CDR1 KGHSH, CDR2 LQKENI. The V and J ends lost 8 bases and 4 bases, in that order; junction bases with no gene match: 1. The chain's CDR3 is CASQGAYEQYF. As DNA, the CDR3 is TGTGCCAGCCAGGGGGCATACGAGCAGTACTTC.

This clonotype was seen repeatedly, ten times or more. The chain recombines TRBV15 with TRBJ1-2; D is ambiguous. This CDR3 comprises 14 residues. The ends were cut back, 4 bases at V and 8 bases at J, with 17 bases in the middle. The germline gives CDR1 LNHNV, CDR2 YYDKDF (reference sequence). CDR3 loop: CATSTAGPTGGYTF. As DNA, the CDR3 is TGTGCCACCAGCACTGCCGGGCCCACGGGGGGCTACACCTTC.

A remark on this clonotype: Possible read error: a much larger clone is one base away. The genes are TRBV12-3 or TRBV12-4 and TRBJ2-5; TRBD2 aligns across 9 bases. The ends lost 3 bases at V and 1 base at J; junction bases unmatched: 6. The CDR3 sequence is 16 residues long. The CDR3 DNA follows: TGTGCCAGCAGTTTCCACAGCGGGGGGCTCCAAGAGACCCAGTACTTC. Encoded protein: CASSFHSGGLQETQYF.

The table lists this clonotype with many counts. J is TRBJ2-1 and V is TRBV3-1; 12 positions agree with TRBD2. Per germline, CDR1 LGHDT and CDR2 YNNKEL (reference sequence). Unmatched junction bases numbered 6, after V lost 3 bases and J lost 12 bases. This CDR3 is built from 14 residues. CDR3 sequence (DNA): TGTGCCAGCAGCCAGGACCCGACTAGCGGGGGGCAGTTCTTC. The encoded protein is CASSQDPTSGGQFF.

The table lists this clonotype with many counts. The chain combines TRBV6-2 or TRBV6-3 with TRBJ2-3, with TRBD2 matching over 7 bases. With 3 bases clipped from V and 2 bases from J, the junction kept 5 bases outside the gene matches. Looked up from germline, CDR1 is MNHEY and CDR2 is SVGEGT. The CDR3 sequence is 15 residues long. The CDR3 nucleotides are TGTGCCAGCAGTTATGGGGACTATCTCACAGATACGCAGTATTTT. This translates into CASSYGDYLTDTQYF.

Ten or more counts support this clonotype. The gene calls are TRBV20-1 and TRBJ2-1, with D possibly called TRBD1 or TRBD2 (6 bases each). In germline, CDR1 is DFQATT, CDR2 SNEGSKA (reference sequence). Deletions cut 0 bases from V and 3 bases from J, with 12 bases between. The CDR3 totals 15 residues. The CDR3 region is CSARDRGGIYNEQFF. The CDR3 region has the DNA TGCAGTGCTAGAGATCGAGGGGGGATCTACAATGAGCAGTTCTTC.

This clonotype was picked up many times. The chain joins TRBV7-2 to TRBJ2-5; 9 bases are a match to TRBD2. The CDR3 totals 16 residues. J gave up 4 bases and V 5 bases, and 11 bases lay outside the gene matches. In germline, CDR1 is SGHTA, CDR2 FQGNSA. The CDR3: CASSPMGGGAAETQYF. The CDR3 nucleotides are TGTGCCAGCAGCCCAATGGGCGGGGGGGCCGCAGAGACCCAGTACTTC.

The sample holds a few counts of this clonotype. V usage is TRBV7-3 and J usage is TRBJ2-3, with 15 nucleotides matching TRBD2. The length of the CDR3 is 16 residues. The germline CDR1 and CDR2 sequences are SGHTA and FQGTGA. V dropped 5 bases and J dropped 3; count of bases not matched to a gene: 3. CDR3 DNA: TGTGCCAGCAGCCCCGGGACTAGCGGGGGGACAGATACGCAGTATTTT. Its protein product is CASSPGTSGGTDTQYF.

This clonotype was seen only a few times. The CDR3: CASSVIRGEQYF. The CDR3 DNA follows: TGTGCCAGCAGCGTAATAAGGGGCGAGCAGTATTTT. This chain links TRBV9 with TRBJ2-3; a possible D gene is TRBD1 (5 bases). Germline V gene lookup returns CDR1 SGDLS and CDR2 YYNGEE. The CDR3 runs 12 residues. Trimming cost V 1 base and J 11 bases, with 11 bases left between them.

This clonotype has at least ten counts. The CDR3 region has the DNA TGCAGTGCTAGACTTACCGAGACCCAGTACTTC. Translated: CSARLTETQYF. The gene calls are TRBV20-1 and TRBJ2-5; D gene uncertain. The CDR3 extends over 11 amino acids. Germline CDR1 DFQATT, CDR2 SNEGSKA (reference sequence). V lost 2 bases and J 5 bases, leaving 6 bases between the germline ends.

This clonotype was seen at least ten times. V is TRBV7-8 and J is TRBJ1-4; possibly TRBD1 for D (6 bases). V was pared by 1 base and J by 6 bases, with 12 bases between. This CDR3 has 15 residues. The germline gives CDR1 SGHVS, CDR2 FQNEAQ. Here the CDR3 reads CASSLGRGRHEKLFF. As DNA, the CDR3 is TGTGCCAGCAGCTTAGGCAGGGGAAGGCATGAAAAACTGTTTTTT.